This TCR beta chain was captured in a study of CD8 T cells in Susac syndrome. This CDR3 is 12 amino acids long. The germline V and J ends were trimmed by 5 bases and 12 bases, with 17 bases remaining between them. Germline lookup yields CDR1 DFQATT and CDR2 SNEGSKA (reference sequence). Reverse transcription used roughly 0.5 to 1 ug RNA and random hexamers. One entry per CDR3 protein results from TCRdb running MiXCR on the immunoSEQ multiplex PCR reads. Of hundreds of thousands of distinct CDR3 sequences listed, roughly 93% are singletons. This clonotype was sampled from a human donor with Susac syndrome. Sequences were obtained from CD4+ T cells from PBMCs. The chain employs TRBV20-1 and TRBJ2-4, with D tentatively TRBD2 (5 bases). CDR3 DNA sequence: TGCAGTGCTCACGAGGACTTCACTACTCAGTACTTC. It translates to CSAHEDFTTQYF.